Listed below are T cell receptor beta chains from one sample, sequenced in a study of post-analysis software for immune sequencing data. TCRdb independently ran MiXCR on the PCR reads; one entry per CDR3 protein. The table includes about 190,000 distinct CDR3 sequences, 29% detected once. Input material: blood. All receptors come from a girl aged 2-17 years with multiple sclerosis. The CDR3 runs from the conserved cysteine through the conserved F or W. The order of the fields is J gene, V gene, CDR3 protein.

j_call: TRBJ1-6
v_call: TRBV12-3/TRBV12-4
cdr3_aa: CASRTGSSYNSPLHF

j_call: TRBJ1-4
v_call: TRBV7-9
cdr3_aa: CASSLPGEREKLFF

j_call: TRBJ1-2
v_call: TRBV12-3/TRBV12-4
cdr3_aa: CASSYDRVDGYTF

j_call: TRBJ1-2
v_call: TRBV7-8
cdr3_aa: CASSFYTGTNYGYTF

j_call: TRBJ2-7
v_call: TRBV13
cdr3_aa: CASSLAPSEQYF

j_call: TRBJ1-6
v_call: TRBV4-1
cdr3_aa: CASSQLAGVSPLHF

j_call: TRBJ1-2
v_call: TRBV5-6
cdr3_aa: CASSQAGGTYYGYTF

j_call: TRBJ1-2
v_call: TRBV27
cdr3_aa: CTSSLYREEKTNYGYTF

j_call: TRBJ2-7
v_call: TRBV6-6
cdr3_aa: CASSAGTPVEQYF

j_call: NA
v_call: TRBV6-1
cdr3_aa: CASRVGLGVGEQYF

j_call: TRBJ2-1
v_call: TRBV28
cdr3_aa: CASSFGREETQFF

j_call: TRBJ2-3
v_call: TRBV6-5
cdr3_aa: CASSSPLTSRTDTQYF

j_call: TRBJ2-1
v_call: TRBV6-5
cdr3_aa: CASSFFSSYNEQFF

j_call: TRBJ2-1
v_call: TRBV20-1
cdr3_aa: CSAREAALVEFF

j_call: TRBJ2-2
v_call: TRBV6-5
cdr3_aa: CASSYRGGTGELFF

j_call: TRBJ1-5
v_call: TRBV20-1
cdr3_aa: CSARQANINQPQHF

j_call: TRBJ1-1
v_call: TRBV7-6
cdr3_aa: CASSLAVGTEAFF

j_call: TRBJ2-1
v_call: TRBV12-3/TRBV12-4
cdr3_aa: CASCRPVASGVCEQFF

j_call: TRBJ2-7
v_call: TRBV5-1
cdr3_aa: CASRDFRGPYEQYF

j_call: TRBJ2-2
v_call: TRBV3-1
cdr3_aa: CANSLHSGELFF

j_call: TRBJ2-7
v_call: TRBV12-3/TRBV12-4
cdr3_aa: CASSQPSDTSYEQYF

j_call: TRBJ2-1
v_call: TRBV20-1
cdr3_aa: CSAREDTSGHRSYNEQFF

j_call: TRBJ1-6
v_call: TRBV7-9
cdr3_aa: CASSAERKTENSPLHF

j_call: TRBJ1-1
v_call: TRBV6-5
cdr3_aa: CASVVGGVGGNTEAFF

j_call: TRBJ2-7
v_call: TRBV18
cdr3_aa: CASSPGTVYEQYF

j_call: TRBJ2-5
v_call: TRBV5-1
cdr3_aa: CASSQGGPQETQYF

j_call: TRBJ1-4
v_call: TRBV20-1
cdr3_aa: CSASHRTGEEKLFF

j_call: TRBJ1-1
v_call: TRBV28
cdr3_aa: CASSGGFDLRRTEAFF

j_call: TRBJ1-1
v_call: TRBV3-1
cdr3_aa: CASSPAQGRVTEAFF

j_call: TRBJ1-1
v_call: TRBV7-8
cdr3_aa: CASSLVRMDTEAFF

j_call: TRBJ1-1
v_call: TRBV7-9
cdr3_aa: CASSLAIGDTEAFF

j_call: TRBJ1-4
v_call: TRBV4-2
cdr3_aa: CASSQAQGADEKLFF

j_call: TRBJ1-1
v_call: TRBV20-1
cdr3_aa: CRTGARGKAFF

j_call: TRBJ1-1
v_call: TRBV19
cdr3_aa: CASSIVLGGSRETFF

j_call: TRBJ2-7
v_call: TRBV7-9
cdr3_aa: CASSPRETRSHEQYF

j_call: TRBJ1-2
v_call: TRBV5-1
cdr3_aa: CASSLGDSLASYGYTF

j_call: TRBJ2-7
v_call: TRBV14
cdr3_aa: CASSPSGTGAYEQYF

j_call: TRBJ2-7
v_call: TRBV3-1
cdr3_aa: CASSHRGTRGEQYF

j_call: TRBJ2-5
v_call: TRBV29-1
cdr3_aa: CSVVLAGTETQYF

j_call: TRBJ2-3
v_call: TRBV12-3/TRBV12-4
cdr3_aa: CASSFPWISGRPDTQYF